Below are 11 T cell receptor beta chains sequenced from a single sample in a study of cytomegalovirus exposure and HLA in healthy donors. In the PCR, 60 Vbeta and 13 Jbeta primers were used. Assay used: immunoSEQ multiplex PCR; TCRdb lists only in-frame clones, some missing. The sample yields 55,000 to 70,000 clones, roughly 69% seen once. The sequencing input was PBMCs. All receptors come from a woman in her 50s in good health and CMV-seronegative.

This clone has only one observation. The genes are TRBV7-6 and TRBJ1-1; 9 nucleotides agree with TRBD1. This CDR3 contains 16 residues. Germline CDR1 is SGHVS and CDR2 is FNYEAQ. After removal of 5 bases from V and 5 bases from J, the junction contained 12 bases not matched to a gene. CDR3 coding DNA: TGTGCCAGCAGCGTTGGTCCCGGGACAGGGTGGACTGAAGCTTTCTTT. It translates to CASSVGPGTGWTEAFF. The full variable domain, completed using reference TRBV7-6 and TRBJ1-1, is GAGVSQSPRYKVTKRGQDVALRCDPISGHVSLYWYRQALGQGPEFLTYFNYEAQQDKSGLPNDRFSAERPEGSISTLTIQRTEQRDSAMYRCASSVGPGTGWTEAFFGQGTRLTVV.

The gene calls are TRBV9 and TRBJ1-1; the D is unclear. CDR3 size: 13 residues. The V gene's germline CDR1 is SGDLS and CDR2 YYNGEE. V lost 1 base and J lost 0, with 4 bases in between. The CDR3 reads CASSVTVNTEAFF. In DNA, the CDR3 is TGTGCCAGCAGCGTAACAGTGAACACTGAAGCTTTCTTT.

The V gene is TRBV6-5, the J gene TRBJ1-2; tentatively, D is TRBD1 (6 bases). V was clipped by 1 base and J by 7 bases, with 10 bases between them. Looked up from germline, CDR1 is MNHEY and CDR2 is SVGAGI. This CDR3 comprises 13 residues. The CDR3, as DNA: TGTGCCAGCAGTTACTATACAGGGAGTGGCTACACCTTC. Its protein is CASSYYTGSGYTF.

This clone is a singleton in its sample. This chain joins TRBV2 and TRBJ2-7, with 7 bases identical to TRBD1. The CDR3 runs to 14 residues. After removal of 6 bases from V and 4 bases from J, the junction contained 9 bases not matched to a gene. Germline-derived CDR1 and CDR2 are SNHLY and FYNNEI. CDR3 DNA: TGTGCCAGCAGGAGGAGACAGGGTGTGTACGAGCAGTACTTC. It codes for CASRRRQGVYEQYF.

The J gene is TRBJ2-7, the V gene TRBV6-5; D gene unclear. The V and J ends lost 8 bases and 5 bases respectively, with 16 bases between them. CDR1 is MNHEY, CDR2 SVGAGI, per germline. The CDR3 spans 13 residues. The CDR3 nucleotides are TGTGCCAGCTCAACCCGGGTAGGCCACGAGCAGTACTTC. It codes for CASSTRVGHEQYF.

J is TRBJ1-2 and V is TRBV30, with D perhaps matching TRBD1 (5 bases). V lost 5 bases, J lost 5 bases, and 12 bases lay in between. Looked up from germline, CDR1 is GTSNPN and CDR2 is SVGIG (reference sequence). The CDR3 consists of 12 residues. The CDR3 reads CAWGRDSYGYTF. CDR3 coding DNA: TGTGCCTGGGGGAGGGACTCATATGGCTACACCTTC.

The V gene is TRBV5-1, the J gene TRBJ1-4, with a tentative D call TRBD1 (5 bases). Trimming took off 0 bases at V and 8 bases at J, with 11 bases between the two ends. Germline loops: CDR1 SGHRS, CDR2 YFSETQ. The CDR3 loop spans 14 amino acids. This CDR3 is CASSLARVGEKLFF. In nucleotides, the CDR3 is TGCGCCAGCAGCTTGGCCAGGGTCGGGGAAAAACTGTTTTTT.

This clone showed up just once. V is TRBV7-2 and J is TRBJ2-7; 10 bases are a match to TRBD1. Germline lookup yields CDR1 SGHTA and CDR2 FQGNSA. Germline trimming cut 5 bases from V and 5 bases from J; bases unmatched to any gene: 9. This CDR3 is built from 15 residues. The CDR3 DNA reads as TGTGCCAGCAGCGCTCGTCCCGGGACAGGGGACGAGCAGTACTTC. This sequence encodes CASSARPGTGDEQYF.

The genes are TRBV6-5 and TRBJ1-2; the match to TRBD1 covers 9 bases. With V trimmed by 7 bases and J by 7 bases, 4 bases remained unmatched. Germline V gene data show CDR1 as MNHEY and CDR2 as SVGAGI. This CDR3 has 12 residues. CDR3 DNA sequence: TGTGCCAGCAAACCGGGACAGGGTGGCTACACCTTC. It translates to CASKPGQGGYTF.

CDR3 DNA sequence: TGTGCCAGCAGTGACCGCGAACTAGCGGGGTTTTACACCGGGGAGCTGTTTTTT. Amino acid sequence: CASSDRELAGFYTGELFF. V and J are TRBV6-4 and TRBJ2-2; TRBD2 matches at 10 bases. The CDR3 has 18 residues. Trimming took 2 bases from V and 3 from J; bases not matched to a gene: 9. CDR1 MRHNA and CDR2 SNTAGT come from the germline V gene.

The V gene is TRBV25-1, the J gene TRBJ2-7, with D possibly being TRBD2 (6 bases). The germline CDR1 and CDR2 sequences are MGHDK and SYGVNS. CDR3 length: 14 amino acids. Trimming took 4 bases from V and 0 from J, leaving 10 bases between them. The chain's CDR3 is CASSAVRDSYEQYF. The CDR3 region has the DNA TGTGCCAGCAGTGCAGTGCGGGACTCCTACGAGCAGTACTTC.